This TCR beta chain was recorded in a study of PD-1 blockade in classical Hodgkin lymphoma. Within the sample, this clone is medium-sized. Its antigen is not known. Study findings and constraints: The repertoire differences lack a defined cause, possibly disease activity or prior therapy.

Generated by immunoSEQ multiplex PCR, the TCRdb table keeps only in-frame clones and is missing some. Found here are nearly 25,000 clones, 65% to 80% of them singletons; the top ten hold 8%. Germline V gene data show CDR1 as MGHRA and CDR2 as YSYEKL. Trimming stripped 4 bases from V and 2 bases from J, with 9 bases between. This CDR3 has 13 amino acids. Patients all relapsed after autologous stem cell transplantation, and there was variation in brentuximab vedotin exposure. V gene TRBV4-1 combines with J gene TRBJ2-7; D uncertain. Material: peripheral blood mononuclear cells (PBMCs), obtained before the second cycle of nivolumab. The TCR comes from a human donor with classical Hodgkin lymphoma. In DNA form, the CDR3 reads TGCGCCAGCAGCCTCGAGAGTGCCTACGAGCAGTACTTC. The encoded protein is CASSLESAYEQYF.